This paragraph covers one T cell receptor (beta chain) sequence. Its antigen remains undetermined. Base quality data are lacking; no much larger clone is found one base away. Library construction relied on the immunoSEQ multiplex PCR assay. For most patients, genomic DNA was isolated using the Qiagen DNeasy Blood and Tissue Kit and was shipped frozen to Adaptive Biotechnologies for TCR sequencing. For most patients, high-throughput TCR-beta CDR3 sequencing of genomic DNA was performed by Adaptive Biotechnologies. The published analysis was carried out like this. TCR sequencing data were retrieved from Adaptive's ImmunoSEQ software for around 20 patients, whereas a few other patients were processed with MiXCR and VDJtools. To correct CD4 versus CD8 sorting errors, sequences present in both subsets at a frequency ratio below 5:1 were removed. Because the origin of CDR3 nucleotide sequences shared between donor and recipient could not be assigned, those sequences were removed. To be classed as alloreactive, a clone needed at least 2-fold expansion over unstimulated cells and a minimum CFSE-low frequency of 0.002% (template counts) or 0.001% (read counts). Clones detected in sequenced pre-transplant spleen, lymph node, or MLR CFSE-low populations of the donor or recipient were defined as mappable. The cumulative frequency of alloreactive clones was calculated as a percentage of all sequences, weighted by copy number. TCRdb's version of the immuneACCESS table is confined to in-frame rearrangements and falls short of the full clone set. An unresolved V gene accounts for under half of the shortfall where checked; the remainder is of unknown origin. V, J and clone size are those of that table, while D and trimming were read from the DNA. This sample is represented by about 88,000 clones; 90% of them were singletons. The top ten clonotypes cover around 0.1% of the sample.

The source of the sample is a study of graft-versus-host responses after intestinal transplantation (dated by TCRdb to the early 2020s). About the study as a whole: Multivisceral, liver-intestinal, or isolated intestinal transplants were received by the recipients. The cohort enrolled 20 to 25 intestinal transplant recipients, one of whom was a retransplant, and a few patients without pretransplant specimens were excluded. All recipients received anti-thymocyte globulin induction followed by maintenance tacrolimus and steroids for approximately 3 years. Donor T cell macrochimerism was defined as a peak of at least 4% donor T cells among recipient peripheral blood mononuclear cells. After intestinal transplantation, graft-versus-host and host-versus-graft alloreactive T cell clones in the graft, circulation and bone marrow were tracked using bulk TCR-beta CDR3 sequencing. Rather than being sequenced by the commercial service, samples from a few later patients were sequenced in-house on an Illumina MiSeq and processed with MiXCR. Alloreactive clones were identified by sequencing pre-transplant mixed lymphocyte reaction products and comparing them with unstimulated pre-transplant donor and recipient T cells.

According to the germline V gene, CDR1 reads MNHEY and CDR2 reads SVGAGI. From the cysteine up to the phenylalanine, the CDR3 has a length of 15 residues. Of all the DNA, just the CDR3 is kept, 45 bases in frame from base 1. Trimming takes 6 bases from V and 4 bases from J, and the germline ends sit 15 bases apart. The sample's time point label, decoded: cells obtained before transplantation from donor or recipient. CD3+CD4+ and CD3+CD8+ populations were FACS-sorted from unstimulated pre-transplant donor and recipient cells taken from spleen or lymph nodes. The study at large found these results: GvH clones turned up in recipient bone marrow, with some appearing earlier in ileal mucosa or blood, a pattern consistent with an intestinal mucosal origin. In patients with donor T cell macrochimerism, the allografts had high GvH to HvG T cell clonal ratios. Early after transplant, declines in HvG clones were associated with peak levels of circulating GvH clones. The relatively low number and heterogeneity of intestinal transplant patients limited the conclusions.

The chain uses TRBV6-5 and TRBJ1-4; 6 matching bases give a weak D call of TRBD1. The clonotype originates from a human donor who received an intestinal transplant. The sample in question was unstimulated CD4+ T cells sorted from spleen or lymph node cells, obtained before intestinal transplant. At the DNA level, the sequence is TGTGCCAGCAGACGTACAGGGTTTGATAATGAAAAACTGTTTTTT. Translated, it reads CASRRTGFDNEKLFF.